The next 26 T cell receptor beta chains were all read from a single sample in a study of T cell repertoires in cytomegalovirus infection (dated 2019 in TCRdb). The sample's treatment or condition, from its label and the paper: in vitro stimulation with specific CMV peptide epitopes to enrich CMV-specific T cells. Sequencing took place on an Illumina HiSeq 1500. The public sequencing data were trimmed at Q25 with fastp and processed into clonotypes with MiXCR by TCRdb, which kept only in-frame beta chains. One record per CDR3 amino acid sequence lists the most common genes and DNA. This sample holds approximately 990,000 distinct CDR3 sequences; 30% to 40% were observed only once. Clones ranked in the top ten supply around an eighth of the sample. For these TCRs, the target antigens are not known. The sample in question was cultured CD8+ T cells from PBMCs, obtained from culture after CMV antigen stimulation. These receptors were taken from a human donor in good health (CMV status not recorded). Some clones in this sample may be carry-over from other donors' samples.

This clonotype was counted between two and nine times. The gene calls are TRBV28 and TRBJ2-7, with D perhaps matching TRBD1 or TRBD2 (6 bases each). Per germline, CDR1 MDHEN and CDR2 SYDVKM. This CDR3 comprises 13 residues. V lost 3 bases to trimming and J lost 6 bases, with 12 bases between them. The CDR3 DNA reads TGTGCCAGCAGTTTGCCCAGGGGAGGCGAGCAGTACGTC. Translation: CASSLPRGGEQYV.

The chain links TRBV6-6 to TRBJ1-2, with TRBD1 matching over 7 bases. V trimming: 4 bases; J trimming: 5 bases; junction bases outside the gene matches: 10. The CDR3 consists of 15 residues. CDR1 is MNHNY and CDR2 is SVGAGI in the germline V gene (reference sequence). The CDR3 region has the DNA TGTGCCAGCAGTTCCCCCGAGGACAGGAGGTATGGCTACACCTTC. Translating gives CASSSPEDRRYGYTF.

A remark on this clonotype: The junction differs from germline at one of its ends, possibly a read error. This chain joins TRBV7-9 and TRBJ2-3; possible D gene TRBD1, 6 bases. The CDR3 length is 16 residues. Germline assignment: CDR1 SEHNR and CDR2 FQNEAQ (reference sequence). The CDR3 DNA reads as TGTGCCAGCAGCCCCCGCCAGGGAAGGAGGACAGATACGCTGTATTTT. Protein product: CASSPRQGRRTDTLYF.

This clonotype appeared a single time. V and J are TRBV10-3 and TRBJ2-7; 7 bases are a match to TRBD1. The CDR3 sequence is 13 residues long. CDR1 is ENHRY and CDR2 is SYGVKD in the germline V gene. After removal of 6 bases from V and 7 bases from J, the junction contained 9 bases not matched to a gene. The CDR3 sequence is CAIRGGAEGEQYV. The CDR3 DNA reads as TGTGCCATCAGAGGGGGCGCGGAAGGGGAGCAGTACGTC.

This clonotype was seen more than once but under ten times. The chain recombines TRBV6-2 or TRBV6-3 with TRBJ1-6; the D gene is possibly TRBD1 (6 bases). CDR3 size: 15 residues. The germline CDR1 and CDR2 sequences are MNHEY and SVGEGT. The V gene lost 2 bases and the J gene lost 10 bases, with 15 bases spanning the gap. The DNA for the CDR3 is TGTGCCAGCAGTTACCCGGCAGGGGAAGACTCACCCCTCCACTTT. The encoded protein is CASSYPAGEDSPLHF.

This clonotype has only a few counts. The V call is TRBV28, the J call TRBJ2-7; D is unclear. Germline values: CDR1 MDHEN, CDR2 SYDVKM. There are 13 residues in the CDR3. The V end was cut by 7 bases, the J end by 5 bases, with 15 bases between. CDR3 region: CASTPRRTDEQYV. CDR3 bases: TGTGCCAGCACCCCTAGGCGGACCGACGAGCAGTACGTC.

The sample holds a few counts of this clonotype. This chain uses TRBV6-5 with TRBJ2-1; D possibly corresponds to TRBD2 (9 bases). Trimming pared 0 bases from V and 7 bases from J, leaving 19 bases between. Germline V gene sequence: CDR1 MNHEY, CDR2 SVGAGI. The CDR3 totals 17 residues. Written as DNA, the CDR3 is TGTGCCAGCAGTTACTCCCAGGGGGCGGGGGGGCGAAATGAGCAGTTCTTC. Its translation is CASSYSQGAGGRNEQFF.

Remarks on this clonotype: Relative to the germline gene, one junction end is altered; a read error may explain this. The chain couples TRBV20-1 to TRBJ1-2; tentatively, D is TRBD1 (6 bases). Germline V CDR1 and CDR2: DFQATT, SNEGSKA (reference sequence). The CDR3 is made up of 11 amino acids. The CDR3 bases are TGCAGTGCCAGGGACACAGGGATCCCCCTCTTC. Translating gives CSARDTGIPLF.

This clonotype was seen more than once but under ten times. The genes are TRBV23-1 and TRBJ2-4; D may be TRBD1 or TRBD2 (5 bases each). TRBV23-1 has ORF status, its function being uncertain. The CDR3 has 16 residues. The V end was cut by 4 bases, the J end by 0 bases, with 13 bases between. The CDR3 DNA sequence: TGCGCCAGCAGTCGCTGGGGGATTCGAGCCAAAAACATTCAGTACTTC. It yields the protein CASSRWGIRAKNIQYF.

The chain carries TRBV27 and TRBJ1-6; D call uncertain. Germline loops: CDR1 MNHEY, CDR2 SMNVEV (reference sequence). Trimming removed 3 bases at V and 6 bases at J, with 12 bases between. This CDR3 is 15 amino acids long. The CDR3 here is CASSFQSQVNSPLHF. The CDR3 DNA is TGTGCCAGCAGTTTTCAGAGCCAGGTTAATTCACCCCTCCACTTT.

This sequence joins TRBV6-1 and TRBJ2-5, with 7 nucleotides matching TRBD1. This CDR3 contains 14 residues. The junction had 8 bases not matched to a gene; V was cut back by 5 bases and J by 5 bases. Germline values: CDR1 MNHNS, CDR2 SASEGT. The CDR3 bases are TGTGCCAGCAGTACGACAGGGTTTTACGAGACCCAGTACTTC. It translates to CASSTTGFYETQYF.

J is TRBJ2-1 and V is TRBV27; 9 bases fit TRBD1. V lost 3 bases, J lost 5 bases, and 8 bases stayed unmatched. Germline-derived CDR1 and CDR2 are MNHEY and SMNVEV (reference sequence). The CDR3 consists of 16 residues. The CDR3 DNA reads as TGTGCCAGCAGTTTGGTCGGGACAGGGAGCGACAATGAGCAGTTCTTC. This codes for CASSLVGTGSDNEQFF.

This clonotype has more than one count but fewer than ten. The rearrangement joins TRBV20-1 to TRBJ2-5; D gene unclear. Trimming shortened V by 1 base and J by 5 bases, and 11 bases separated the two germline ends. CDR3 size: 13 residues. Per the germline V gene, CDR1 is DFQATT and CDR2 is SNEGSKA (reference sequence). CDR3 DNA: TGCAGTGCTAGAGTGACTGGCGCGGAGACCCAGTACTTC. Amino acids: CSARVTGAETQYF.

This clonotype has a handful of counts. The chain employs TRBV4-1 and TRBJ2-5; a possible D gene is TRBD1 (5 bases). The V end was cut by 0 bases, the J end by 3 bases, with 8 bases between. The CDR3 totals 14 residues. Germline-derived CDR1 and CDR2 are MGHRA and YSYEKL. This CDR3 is CASSQDPTEETQYF. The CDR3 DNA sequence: TGCGCCAGCAGCCAAGACCCGACAGAAGAGACCCAGTACTTC.

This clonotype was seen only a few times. The CDR3 sequence is CASSLNGIGTDTEAFF. In DNA, the CDR3 is TGTGCCAGCAGCTTAAACGGTATTGGGACAGACACTGAAGCTTTCTTT. The chain couples TRBV7-6 to TRBJ1-1; 7 bases line up with TRBD1. Losses at the gene ends were 2 bases for V and 3 bases for J; bases not matched to a gene: 9. The germline V gene encodes CDR1 SGHVS and CDR2 FNYEAQ. The CDR3 is 16 amino acids.

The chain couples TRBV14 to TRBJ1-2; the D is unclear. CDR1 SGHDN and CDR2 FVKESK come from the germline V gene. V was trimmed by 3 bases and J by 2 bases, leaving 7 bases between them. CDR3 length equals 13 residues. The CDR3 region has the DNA TGTGCCAGCAGCCACGGCAGAAACTATGGCTACACCTTC. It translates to CASSHGRNYGYTF. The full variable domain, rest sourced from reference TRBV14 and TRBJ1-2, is EAGVTQFPSHSVIEKGQTVTLRCDPISGHDNLYWYRRVMGKEIKFLLHFVKESKQDESGMPNNRFLAERTGGTYSTLKVQPAELEDSGVYFCASSHGRNYGYTFGSGTRLTVV.

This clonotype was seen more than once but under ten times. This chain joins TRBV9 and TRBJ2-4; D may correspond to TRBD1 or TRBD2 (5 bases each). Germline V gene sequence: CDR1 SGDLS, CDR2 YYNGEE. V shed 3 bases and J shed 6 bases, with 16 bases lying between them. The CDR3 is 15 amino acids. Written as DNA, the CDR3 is TGTGCCAGCAGCGACTTGGGTGGGGGATCAAACATTCAGTACTTC. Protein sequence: CASSDLGGGSNIQYF. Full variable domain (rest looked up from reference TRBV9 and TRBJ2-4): DSGVTQTPKHLITATGQRVTLRCSPRSGDLSVYWYQQSLDQGLQFLIQYYNGEERAKGNILERFSAQQFPDLHSELNLSSLELGDSALYFCASSDLGGGSNIQYFGAGTRLSVL.

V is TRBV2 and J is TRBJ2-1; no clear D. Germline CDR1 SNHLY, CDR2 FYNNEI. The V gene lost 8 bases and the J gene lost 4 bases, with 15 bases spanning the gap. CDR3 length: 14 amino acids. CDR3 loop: CASLPEPAYNEQFF. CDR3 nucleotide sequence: TGTGCCAGCTTACCGGAACCCGCATACAATGAGCAGTTCTTC.

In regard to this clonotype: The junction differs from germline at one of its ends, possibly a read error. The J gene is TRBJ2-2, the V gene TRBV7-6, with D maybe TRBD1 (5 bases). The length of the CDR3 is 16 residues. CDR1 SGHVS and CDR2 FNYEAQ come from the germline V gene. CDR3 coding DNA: TGTGTCAGCAGCTCTTGGCAGGGCCCGAACACCGGGGAGCTGTTTTTT. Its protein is CVSSSWQGPNTGELFF.

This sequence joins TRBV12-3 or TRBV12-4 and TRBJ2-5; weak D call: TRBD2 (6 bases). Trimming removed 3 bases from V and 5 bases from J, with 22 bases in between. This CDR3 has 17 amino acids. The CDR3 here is CASSFSQQVLRGETQYF. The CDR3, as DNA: TGTGCCAGCAGTTTCAGCCAACAGGTCCTCCGGGGGGAGACCCAGTACTTC.

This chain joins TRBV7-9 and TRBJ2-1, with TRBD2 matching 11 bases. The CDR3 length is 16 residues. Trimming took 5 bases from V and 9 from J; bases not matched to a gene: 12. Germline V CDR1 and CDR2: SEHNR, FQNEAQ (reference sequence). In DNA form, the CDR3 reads TGTGCCAGCAGCCGTAGCGGGGGGGCCTTAAATGGTGAGCAGTTCTTC. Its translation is CASSRSGGALNGEQFF.

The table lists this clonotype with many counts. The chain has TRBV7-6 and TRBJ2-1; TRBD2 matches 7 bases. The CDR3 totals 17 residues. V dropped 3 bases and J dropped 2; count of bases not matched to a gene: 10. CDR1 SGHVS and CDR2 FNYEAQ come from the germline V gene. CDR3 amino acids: CASSFQEAGVPYNEQFF. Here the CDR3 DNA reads TGTGCCAGCAGCTTTCAAGAGGCGGGGGTTCCCTACAATGAGCAGTTCTTC.

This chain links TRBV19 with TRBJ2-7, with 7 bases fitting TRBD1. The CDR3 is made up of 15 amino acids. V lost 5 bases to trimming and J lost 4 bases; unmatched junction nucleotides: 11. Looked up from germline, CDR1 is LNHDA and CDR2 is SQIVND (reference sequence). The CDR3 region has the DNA TGTGCCAGTAGTCCCCTTCCGGGACAGCAATACGAGCAGTACTTC. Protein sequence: CASSPLPGQQYEQYF.

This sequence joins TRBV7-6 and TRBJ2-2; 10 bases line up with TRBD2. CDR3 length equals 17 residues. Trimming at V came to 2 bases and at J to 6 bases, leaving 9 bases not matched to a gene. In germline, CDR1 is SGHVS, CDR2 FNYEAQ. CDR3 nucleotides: TGTGCCAGCAGCTTATTAGCGGGGGGCCCCCGGGCCGGGGAGCTGTTTTTT. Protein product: CASSLLAGGPRAGELFF.

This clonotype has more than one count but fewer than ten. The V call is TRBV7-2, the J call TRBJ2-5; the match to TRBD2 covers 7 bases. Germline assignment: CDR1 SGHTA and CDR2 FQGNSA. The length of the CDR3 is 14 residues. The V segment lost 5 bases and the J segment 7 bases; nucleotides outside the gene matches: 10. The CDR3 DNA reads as TGTGCCAGCAGCCCCTGGGGAGGGGTGGTGACCCAGTACTTC. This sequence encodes CASSPWGGVVTQYF.

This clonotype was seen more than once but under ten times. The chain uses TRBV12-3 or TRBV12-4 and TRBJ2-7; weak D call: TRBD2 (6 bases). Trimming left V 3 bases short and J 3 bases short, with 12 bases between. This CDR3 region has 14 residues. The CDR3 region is CASSLWGDFYEQYF. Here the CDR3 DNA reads TGTGCCAGCAGTTTGTGGGGGGACTTCTACGAGCAGTACTTC.